Listed below are T cell receptor beta chains from one sample, sequenced in a study of CD8 T cells in ankylosing spondylitis. Each CDR3 protein gets one entry after TCRdb re-called the 5' RACE reads with MiXCR. The sample contains around 490,000 distinct CDR3 sequences, under 5.5% of which appear only once. Material: blood, either unsorted or a sorted T cell fraction (not recorded which). The receptors were gathered from a male donor with ankylosing spondylitis. The CDR3 runs from the conserved cysteine through the conserved F or W. D genes are given only for firm matches. Part of the rows lack a size; the others show once, few, many or a class for expanded clones.

cdr3_aa,cdr3_nt,j_call,v_call,d_call,clone_size
CASSQDLWQPQHF,TGTGCCAGCAGCCAAGATCTGTGGCAGCCCCAGCATTTT,TRBJ1-5,TRBV4-2,.,many
CASSLGVGGYPPLHF,TGTGCCAGCAGCTTAGGGGTGGGGGGCTATCCACCCCTCCACTTT,TRBJ1-6,TRBV7-9,.,.
CASTSGLQNRFF,TGTGCCAGCACAAGCGGACTGCAGAACCGGTTCTTC,TRBJ2-1,TRBV2,.,many
CASSYRGFTGELFF,TGTGCCAGCAGCTACAGGGGTTTTACCGGGGAGCTGTTTTTT,TRBJ2-2,TRBV7-2,TRBD1,many
CASSQSPRDRSASYEQYF,TGTGCCAGCAGCCAGAGCCCTCGGGACCGTAGTGCCTCCTACGAGCAGTACTTC,TRBJ2-7,TRBV4-2,.,many
CATSDLHGRAVEQFF,TGTGCCACCAGTGATTTGCATGGCAGGGCCGTAGAGCAGTTCTTC,TRBJ2-1,TRBV24-1,.,many
CASSKSRPYSYEQYF,TGCGCCAGCAGTAAATCGCGGCCCTATAGTTACGAGCAGTACTTC,TRBJ2-7,TRBV10-2,.,many
CASSSLRGVGLSYEQYF,TGTGCCAGCAGCTCTTTAAGGGGGGTCGGGCTTTCCTACGAGCAGTACTTC,TRBJ2-7,TRBV7-9,.,.
CASSHDRGLYEQYF,TGTGCCAGCAGCCACGACAGGGGGCTCTACGAGCAGTACTTC,TRBJ2-7,TRBV7-9,TRBD1,.
CASSLVVSYEQFF,TGTGCCAGCAGCTTAGTTGTTAGCTATGAGCAGTTCTTC,TRBJ2-1,TRBV11-2,.,many
CTSRPGTEKLFF,TGTACCAGCAGGCCTGGCACCGAAAAACTGTTTTTT,TRBJ1-4,TRBV12-3/TRBV12-4,.,many
CASNEGGRTEAFF,TGTGCCAGCAACGAGGGGGGTAGGACTGAAGCTTTCTTT,TRBJ1-1,TRBV6-1,.,many
CASSFGGQGFGQPQHF,TGTGCCAGCAGCTTCGGGGGACAGGGTTTCGGTCAGCCCCAGCATTTT,TRBJ1-5,TRBV5-6,TRBD1,many
CASTAPGGTGELFF,TGTGCCAGCACCGCCCCTGGGGGCACCGGGGAGCTGTTTTTT,TRBJ2-2,TRBV6-1,.,many
CASSQSQAMGTQYF,TGCGCCAGCAGCCAAAGCCAGGCCATGGGGACCCAGTACTTC,TRBJ2-5,TRBV4-3,.,few
CASSFRGAGYNEQFF,TGCGCCAGCAGCTTTCGGGGGGCCGGGTACAATGAGCAGTTCTTC,TRBJ2-1,TRBV5-1,.,many
CCARDYLAGLSSYEQYF,TGCTGTGCTAGAGATTATTTGGCAGGGCTAAGCTCCTACGAGCAGTACTTC,TRBJ2-7,TRBV20-1,.,.
CASSSDRANTEAFF,TGCGCCAGCAGCTCGGACAGGGCGAACACTGAAGCTTTCTTT,TRBJ1-1,TRBV5-1,TRBD1,many
CASSSLAPQETQYF,TGTGCCAGCAGCTCACTAGCGCCCCAAGAGACCCAGTACTTC,TRBJ2-5,TRBV12-3/TRBV12-4,TRBD2,many
CSAASREWGEQYF,TGCAGTGCCGCCTCGCGGGAGTGGGGGGAGCAGTACTTC,TRBJ2-7,TRBV20-1,TRBD2,many
CASSLVSGPYQETQYF,TGTGCCAGCAGCTTAGTCAGCGGGCCCTACCAAGAGACCCAGTACTTC,TRBJ2-5,TRBV7-2,.,.
CASSYRDRRATNEKLFF,TGTGCCAGCAGTTACAGGGACAGAAGGGCAACTAATGAAAAACTGTTTTTT,TRBJ1-4,TRBV12-3/TRBV12-4,TRBD1,.
CASSTGVLGNQQFF,TGTGCCAGCAGCACCGGAGTTTTGGGAAATCAGCAGTTCTTC,TRBJ2-1,TRBV9,.,many
CATHYSGNTIYF,TGTGCCACCCATTACTCTGGAAACACCATATATTTT,TRBJ1-3,TRBV28,.,many
CASRPPTAEWEAFF,TGTGCCAGCAGGCCGCCTACTGCAGAGTGGGAAGCTTTCTTT,TRBJ1-1,TRBV7-8,.,many
CASSFARVDGYTF,TGTGCCAGCAGTTTCGCCAGGGTAGATGGCTACACCTTC,TRBJ1-2,TRBV12-3/TRBV12-4,.,many
CASSLQGIANYGYTF,TGCGCCAGCAGCTTACAGGGGATAGCTAACTATGGCTACACCTTC,TRBJ1-2,TRBV5-1,TRBD1,many
CASSASWTGAFSGNTIYF,TGTGCCAGCAGCGCCTCATGGACAGGGGCGTTCTCTGGAAACACCATATATTTT,TRBJ1-3,TRBV9,TRBD1,many
CASSLGGWQADYGYTF,TGTGCCAGCAGCTTGGGAGGGTGGCAGGCGGACTATGGCTACACCTTC,TRBJ1-2,TRBV5-5,.,many
CASSLGRFETQYF,TGTGCCAGCAGCTTAGGGAGGTTCGAGACCCAGTACTTC,TRBJ2-5,TRBV6-5,.,many
CASSLEVAQETQYF,TGTGCCAGCAGCTTGGAGGTCGCCCAAGAGACCCAGTACTTC,TRBJ2-5,TRBV5-5,.,many
CASSLFTYTDTQYF,TGCGCCAGCAGCTTGTTCACCTACACAGATACGCAGTATTTT,TRBJ2-3,TRBV5-1,.,many
CASRTGGQETQYF,TGTGCCAGCAGGACCGGGGGCCAAGAGACCCAGTACTTC,TRBJ2-5,TRBV6-2/TRBV6-3,.,many
CASSKGTGLSETQYF,TGTGCCAGCAGCAAAGGGACAGGGTTATCGGAGACCCAGTACTTC,TRBJ2-5,TRBV21-1,.,many
CASSLGGVTDTQYF,TGTGCCAGCAGCTTGGGAGGGGTCACAGATACGCAGTATTTT,TRBJ2-3,TRBV5-6,.,.
CASSWTGNPFYNEQFF,TGTGCCAGCAGTTGGACCGGGAACCCATTTTACAATGAGCAGTTCTTC,TRBJ2-1,TRBV7-9,.,few
CASSLPRGGGSYNEQFF,TGTGCCAGCAGCCTCCCCCGAGGCGGGGGCTCCTACAATGAGCAGTTCTTC,TRBJ2-1,TRBV4-2,TRBD2,few
CASSPPRQDGDTDTQYF,TGTGCCAGCAGCCCGCCCCGACAGGATGGGGACACAGATACGCAGTATTTT,TRBJ2-3,TRBV4-2,.,many
CSARVLLRSTDTQYF,TGCAGTGCTAGAGTCCTCCTGCGGAGCACAGATACGCAGTATTTT,TRBJ2-3,TRBV20-1,.,many